This T cell receptor (beta chain) was captured in a study of OX40 agonist ivuxolimab in advanced cancers. For the study at large: Intravenous ivuxolimab at 0.01 to 10 mg/kg was given to patients every 2 weeks. Points from the study as a whole: Nonresponders included some who also had low normalized T-cell clonal expansion. Doses of 0.1 to 3.0 mg/kg were accompanied by clonal expansion of CD4+ and CD8+ blood T cells by week 6. Individuals who were partial responders at 0.1-3.0 mg/kg had clonal expansion that ranked among the lowest.

The assay was immunoSEQ multiplex PCR, and TCRdb's table has in-frame clones only and misses some. The data hold some 54,000 clones, with about 88% observed a single time. A note on this clone: Its specificity is not known.

The sample here was CD4+ or CD8+ T cells sorted from blood, taken in a trial of the OX40 agonist ivuxolimab. The sequence derives from an adult with an advanced solid tumor such as melanoma, head and neck, liver or kidney cancer.

The CDR3 spells CASSRNYPGQGVPGYTF. The CDR3 DNA reads as TGTGCCAGCAGCCGAAATTACCCGGGACAGGGGGTACCTGGCTACACCTTC. The rearrangement uses TRBV7-9 and TRBJ1-2; 11 bases agree with TRBD1. This CDR3 has 17 amino acids. The V gene end was trimmed by 5 bases and the J gene end by 7 bases; junction bases not matched to a gene: 15. Germline-derived CDR1 and CDR2 are SEHNR and FQNEAQ (reference sequence). The whole variable domain, filled in from reference TRBV7-9 and TRBJ1-2, reads DTGVSQNPRHKITKRGQNVTFRCDPISEHNRLYWYRQTLGQGPEFLTYFQNEAQLEKSRLLSDRFSAERPKGSFSTLEIQRTEQGDSAMYLCASSRNYPGQGVPGYTFGSGTRLTVV.